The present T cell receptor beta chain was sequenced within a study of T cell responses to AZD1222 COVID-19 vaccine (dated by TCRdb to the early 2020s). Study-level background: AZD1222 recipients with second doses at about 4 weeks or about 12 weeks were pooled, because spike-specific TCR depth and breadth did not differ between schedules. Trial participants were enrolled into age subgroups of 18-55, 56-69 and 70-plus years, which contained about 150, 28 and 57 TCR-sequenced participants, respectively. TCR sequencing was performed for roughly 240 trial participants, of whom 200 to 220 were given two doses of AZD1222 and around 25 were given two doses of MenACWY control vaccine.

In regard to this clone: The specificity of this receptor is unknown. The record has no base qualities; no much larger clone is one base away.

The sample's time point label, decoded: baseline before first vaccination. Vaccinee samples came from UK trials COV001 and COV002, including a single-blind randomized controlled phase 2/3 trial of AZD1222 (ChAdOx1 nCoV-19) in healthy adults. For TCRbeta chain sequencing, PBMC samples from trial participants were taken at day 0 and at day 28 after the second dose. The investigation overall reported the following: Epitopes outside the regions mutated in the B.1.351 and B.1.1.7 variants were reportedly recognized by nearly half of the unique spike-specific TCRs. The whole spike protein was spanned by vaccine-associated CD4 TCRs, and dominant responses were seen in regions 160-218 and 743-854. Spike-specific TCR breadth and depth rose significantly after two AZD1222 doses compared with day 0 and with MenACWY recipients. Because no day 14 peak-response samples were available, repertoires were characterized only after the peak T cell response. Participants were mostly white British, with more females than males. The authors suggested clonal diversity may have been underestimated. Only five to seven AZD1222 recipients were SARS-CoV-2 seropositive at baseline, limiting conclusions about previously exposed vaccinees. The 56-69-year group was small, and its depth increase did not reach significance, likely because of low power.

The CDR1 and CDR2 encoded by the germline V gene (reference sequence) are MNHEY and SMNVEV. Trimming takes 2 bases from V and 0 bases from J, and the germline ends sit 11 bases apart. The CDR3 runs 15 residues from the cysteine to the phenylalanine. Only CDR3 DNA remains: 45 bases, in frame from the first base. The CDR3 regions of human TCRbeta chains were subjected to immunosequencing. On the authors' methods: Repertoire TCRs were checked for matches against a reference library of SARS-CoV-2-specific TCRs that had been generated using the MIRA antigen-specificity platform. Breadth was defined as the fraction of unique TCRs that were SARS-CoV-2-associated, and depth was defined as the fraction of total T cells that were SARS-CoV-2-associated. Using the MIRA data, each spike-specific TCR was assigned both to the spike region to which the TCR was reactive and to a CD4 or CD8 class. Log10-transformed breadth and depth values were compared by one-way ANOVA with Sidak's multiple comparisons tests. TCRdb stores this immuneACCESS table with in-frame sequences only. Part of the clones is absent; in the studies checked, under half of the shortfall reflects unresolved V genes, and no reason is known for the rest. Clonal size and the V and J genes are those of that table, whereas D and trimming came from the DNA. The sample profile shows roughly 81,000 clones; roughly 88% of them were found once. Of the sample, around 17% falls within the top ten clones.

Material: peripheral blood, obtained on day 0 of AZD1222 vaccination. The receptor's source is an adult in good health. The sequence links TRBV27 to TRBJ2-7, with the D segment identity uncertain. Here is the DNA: TGTGCCAGCAGTTTAACGGGCGTTCGCTCCTACGAGCAGTACTTC. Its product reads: CASSLTGVRSYEQYF.